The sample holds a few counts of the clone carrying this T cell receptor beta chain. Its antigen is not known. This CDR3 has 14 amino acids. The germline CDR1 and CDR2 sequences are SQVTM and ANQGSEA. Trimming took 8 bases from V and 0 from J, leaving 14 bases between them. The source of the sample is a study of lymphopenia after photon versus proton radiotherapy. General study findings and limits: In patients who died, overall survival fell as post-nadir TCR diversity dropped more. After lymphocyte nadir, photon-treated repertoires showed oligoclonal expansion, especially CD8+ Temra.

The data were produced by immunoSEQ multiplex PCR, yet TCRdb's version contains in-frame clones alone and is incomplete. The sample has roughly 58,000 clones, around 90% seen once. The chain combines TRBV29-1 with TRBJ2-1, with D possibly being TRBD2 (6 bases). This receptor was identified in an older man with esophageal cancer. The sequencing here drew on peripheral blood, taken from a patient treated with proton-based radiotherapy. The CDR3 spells CSTPRGSSYNEQFF. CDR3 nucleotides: TGCAGCACCCCCCGGGGGAGCTCCTACAATGAGCAGTTCTTC.